The clone carrying this T cell receptor beta chain was observed a handful of times. What it recognizes is unknown. The CDR3 has 16 amino acids. The germline CDR1 and CDR2 sequences are PRHDT and FYEKMQ (reference sequence). V gave up 8 bases and J gave up 0 bases, with 19 bases separating them. This sample stems from a study of T cells in Graves' hyperthyroidism and ophthalmopathy. Study observations and caveats: Ophthalmopathy was identified by the model a median approximately 6.9 months ahead of onset. Most clonotypes expanded in thyroid above 0.001 were likewise present in blood.

The patients, who ranged from 18 to 65 in age, presented with newly diagnosed hyperthyroidism lasting under 2 months. Not enrolled were patients with uncontrolled infection, other autoimmune disease, pregnancy or lactation. Amplified TCR beta CDR3 regions derived from RNA transcripts. The HTBI primer set served for first-round RT-PCR of the TCR CDR3. TCRdb processed the multiplex PCR reads anew with MiXCR; each CDR3 protein has one entry. The sample shows some 400,000 distinct CDR3 sequences, around 13% of them seen only once. The sequence derives from a woman aged 60-75 years with Graves' hyperthyroidism. Sequenced input: blood. The rearrangement uses TRBV13 and TRBJ2-5; perhaps TRBD1 as D (6 bases). CDR3 amino acids: CASPDRTKGYQETQYF. In DNA, the CDR3 is TGTGCCAGCCCGGACAGAACAAAGGGGTACCAAGAGACCCAGTACTTC.